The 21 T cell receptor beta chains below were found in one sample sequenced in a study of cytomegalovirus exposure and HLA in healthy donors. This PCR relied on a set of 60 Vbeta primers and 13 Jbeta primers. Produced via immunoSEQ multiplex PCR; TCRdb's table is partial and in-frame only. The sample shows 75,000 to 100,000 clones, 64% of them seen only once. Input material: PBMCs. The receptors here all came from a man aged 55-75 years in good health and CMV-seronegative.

The CDR3 protein is CASQGLVTEAFF. CDR3 in DNA: TGTGCCAGCCAGGGCCTGGTCACTGAAGCTTTCTTT. The chain couples TRBV27 to TRBJ1-1; a weak D match, TRBD1 (5 bases). Germline CDR1 and CDR2: MNHEY and SMNVEV (reference sequence). The CDR3 loop spans 12 amino acids. The V end lost 8 bases, the J end lost 4 bases, and 11 bases lay between the germline ends.

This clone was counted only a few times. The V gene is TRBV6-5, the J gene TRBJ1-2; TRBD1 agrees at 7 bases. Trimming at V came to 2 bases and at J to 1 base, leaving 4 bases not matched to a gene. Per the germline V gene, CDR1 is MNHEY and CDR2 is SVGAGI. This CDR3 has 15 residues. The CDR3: CASSYPGGFNYGYTF. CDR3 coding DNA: TGTGCCAGCAGTTACCCAGGGGGATTTAACTATGGCTACACCTTC.

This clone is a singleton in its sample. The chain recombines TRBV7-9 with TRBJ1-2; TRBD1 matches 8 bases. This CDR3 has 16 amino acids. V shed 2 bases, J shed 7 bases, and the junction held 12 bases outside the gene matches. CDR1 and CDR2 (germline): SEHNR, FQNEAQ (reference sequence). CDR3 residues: CASSLSGQGILGGYTF. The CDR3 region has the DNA TGTGCCAGCAGCTTATCCGGACAGGGAATACTCGGTGGCTACACCTTC.

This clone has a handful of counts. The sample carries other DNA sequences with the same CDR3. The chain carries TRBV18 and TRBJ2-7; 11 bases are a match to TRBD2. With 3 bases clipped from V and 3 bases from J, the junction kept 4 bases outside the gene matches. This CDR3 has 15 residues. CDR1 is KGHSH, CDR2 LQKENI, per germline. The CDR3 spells CASSPTGTSGYEQYF. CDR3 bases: TGTGCCAGCTCACCGACCGGGACTAGCGGCTACGAGCAGTACTTC.

The DNA of the CDR3 is TGTGCCAGCAGCCTTAGTAGGGGGACAGGTCCCTACGAGCAGTACTTC. As protein: CASSLSRGTGPYEQYF. The chain employs TRBV11-2 and TRBJ2-7; TRBD1 matches 8 bases. Germline CDR1 reads SGHAT; CDR2 reads FQNNGV. The CDR3 runs 16 residues. The V and J ends lost 5 bases and 2 bases, in that order; junction bases with no gene match: 11.

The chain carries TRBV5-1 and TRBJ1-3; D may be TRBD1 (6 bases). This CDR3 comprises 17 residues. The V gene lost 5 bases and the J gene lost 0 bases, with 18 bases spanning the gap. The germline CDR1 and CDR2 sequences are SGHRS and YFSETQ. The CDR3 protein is CASSSGTISFSGNTIYF. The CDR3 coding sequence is TGCGCCAGCAGTTCCGGGACAATCTCCTTCTCTGGAAACACCATATATTTT.

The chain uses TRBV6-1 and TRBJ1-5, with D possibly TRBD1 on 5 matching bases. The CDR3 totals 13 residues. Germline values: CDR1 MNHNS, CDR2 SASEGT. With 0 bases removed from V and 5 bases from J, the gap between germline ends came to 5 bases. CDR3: CASSEAGDQPQHF. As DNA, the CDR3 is TGTGCCAGCAGTGAAGCAGGGGATCAGCCCCAGCATTTT.

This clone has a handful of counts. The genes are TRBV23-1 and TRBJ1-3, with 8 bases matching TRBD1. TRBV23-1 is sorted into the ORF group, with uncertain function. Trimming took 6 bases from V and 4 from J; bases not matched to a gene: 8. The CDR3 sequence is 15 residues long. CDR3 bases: TGCGCCAGCAGGTATAACAGGGGGGACGGAAACACCATATATTTT. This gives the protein CASRYNRGDGNTIYF.

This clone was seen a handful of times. The CDR3 DNA is TGCAGCGTTGTTTGGGGTTTGGCGGGAGGTTCATCCGCGTACAATGAGCAGTTCTTC. Protein product: CSVVWGLAGGSSAYNEQFF. This sequence joins TRBV29-1 and TRBJ2-1, with 8 bases fitting TRBD2. This CDR3 spans 19 amino acids. CDR1 and CDR2 (germline): SQVTM, ANQGSEA. The ends lost 4 bases at V and 4 bases at J; junction bases unmatched: 21.

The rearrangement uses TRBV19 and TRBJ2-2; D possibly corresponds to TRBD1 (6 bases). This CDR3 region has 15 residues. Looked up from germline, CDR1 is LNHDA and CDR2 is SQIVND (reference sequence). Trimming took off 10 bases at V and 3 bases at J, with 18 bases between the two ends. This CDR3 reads CATNRDKLYTGELFF. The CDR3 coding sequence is TGTGCCACGAACCGGGACAAGCTCTACACCGGGGAGCTGTTTTTT.

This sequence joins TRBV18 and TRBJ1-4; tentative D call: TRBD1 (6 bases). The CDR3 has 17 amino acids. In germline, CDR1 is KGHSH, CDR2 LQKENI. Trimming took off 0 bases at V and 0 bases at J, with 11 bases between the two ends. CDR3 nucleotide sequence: TGTGCCAGCTCACCACCGGGCAGGGGCGCAACTAATGAAAAACTGTTTTTT. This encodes CASSPPGRGATNEKLFF.

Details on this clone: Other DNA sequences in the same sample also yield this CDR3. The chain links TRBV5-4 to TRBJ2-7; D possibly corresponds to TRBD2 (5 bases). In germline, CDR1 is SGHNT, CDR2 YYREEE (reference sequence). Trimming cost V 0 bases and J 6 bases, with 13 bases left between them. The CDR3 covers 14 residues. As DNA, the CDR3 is TGTGCCAGCAGCTTGGAGCGCGGAGGTCCCGAGCAGTACTTC. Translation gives CASSLERGGPEQYF.

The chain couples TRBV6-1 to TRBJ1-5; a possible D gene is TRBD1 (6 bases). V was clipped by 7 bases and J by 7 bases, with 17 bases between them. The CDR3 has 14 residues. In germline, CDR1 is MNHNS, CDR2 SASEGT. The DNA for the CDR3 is TGTGCCAGCACCATGGGCGCAGGGGACCAGCCCCAGCATTTT. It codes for CASTMGAGDQPQHF.

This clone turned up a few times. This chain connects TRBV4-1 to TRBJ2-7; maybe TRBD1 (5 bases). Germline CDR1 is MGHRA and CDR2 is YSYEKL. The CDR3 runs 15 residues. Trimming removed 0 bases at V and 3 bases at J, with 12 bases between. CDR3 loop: CASSQEWTQIYEQYF. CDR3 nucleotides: TGCGCCAGCAGCCAAGAATGGACACAAATCTACGAGCAGTACTTC.

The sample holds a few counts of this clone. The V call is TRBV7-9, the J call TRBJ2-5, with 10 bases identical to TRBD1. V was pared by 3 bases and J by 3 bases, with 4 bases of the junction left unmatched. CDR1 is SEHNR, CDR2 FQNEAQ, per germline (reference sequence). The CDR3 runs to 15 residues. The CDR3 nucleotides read TGTGCCAGCAGCTTTTGGACAGGGGGGGAAGAGACCCAGTACTTC. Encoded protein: CASSFWTGGEETQYF.

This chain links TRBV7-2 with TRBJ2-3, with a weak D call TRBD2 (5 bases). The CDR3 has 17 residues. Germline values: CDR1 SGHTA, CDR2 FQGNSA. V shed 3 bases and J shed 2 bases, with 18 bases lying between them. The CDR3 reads CASSFLPIAPDTDTQYF. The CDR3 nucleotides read TGTGCCAGCAGCTTCCTCCCGATAGCGCCCGACACAGATACGCAGTATTTT.

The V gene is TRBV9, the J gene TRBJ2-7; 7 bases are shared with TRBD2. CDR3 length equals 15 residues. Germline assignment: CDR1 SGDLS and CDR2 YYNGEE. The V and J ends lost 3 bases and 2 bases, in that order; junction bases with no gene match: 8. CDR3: CASSEASGLPYEQYF. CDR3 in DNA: TGTGCCAGCAGCGAAGCTAGCGGTCTACCCTACGAGCAGTACTTC.

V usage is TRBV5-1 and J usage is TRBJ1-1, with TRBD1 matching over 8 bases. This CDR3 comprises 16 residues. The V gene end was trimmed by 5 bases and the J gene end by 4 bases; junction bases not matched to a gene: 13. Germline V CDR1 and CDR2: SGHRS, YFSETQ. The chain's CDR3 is CASSYSTGVGTTEAFF. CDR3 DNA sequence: TGCGCCAGCAGTTATTCGACAGGGGTGGGGACCACTGAAGCTTTCTTT.

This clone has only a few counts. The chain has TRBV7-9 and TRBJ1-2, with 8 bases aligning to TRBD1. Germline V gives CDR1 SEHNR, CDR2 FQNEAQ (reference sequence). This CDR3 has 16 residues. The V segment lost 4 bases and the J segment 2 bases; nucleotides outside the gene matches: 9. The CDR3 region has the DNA TGTGCCAGCAGCTCTACCGGGACAGGACCCAACTATGGCTACACCTTC. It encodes CASSSTGTGPNYGYTF.

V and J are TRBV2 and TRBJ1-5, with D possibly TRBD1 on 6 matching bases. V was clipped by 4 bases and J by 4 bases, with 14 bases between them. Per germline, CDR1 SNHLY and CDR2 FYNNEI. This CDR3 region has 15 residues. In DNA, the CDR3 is TGTGCCAGCAGTGGAGCGGACAGTAGGAATCAGCCCCAGCATTTT. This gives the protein CASSGADSRNQPQHF. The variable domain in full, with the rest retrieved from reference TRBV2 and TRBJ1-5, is EPEVTQTPSHQVTQMGQEVILRCVPISNHLYFYWYRQILGQKVEFLVSFYNNEISEKSEIFDDQFSVERPDGSNFTLKIRSTKLEDSAMYFCASSGADSRNQPQHFGDGTRLSIL.

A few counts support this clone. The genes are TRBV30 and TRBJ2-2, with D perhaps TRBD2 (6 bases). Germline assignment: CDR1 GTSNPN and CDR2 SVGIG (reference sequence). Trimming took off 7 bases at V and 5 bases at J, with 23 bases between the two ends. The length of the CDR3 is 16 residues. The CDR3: CALEGYGEQATGELFF. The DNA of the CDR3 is TGTGCCTTGGAGGGGTACGGGGAGCAGGCTACCGGGGAGCTGTTTTTT.